This TCR beta chain was identified in a study of blood T cell repertoires in COVID-19. Study-level information: Spain, Italy and the United States supplied samples that represented acute and convalescent COVID-19. Sources were T cells, B-cell-depleted T cells, or PBMCs; the material itself was cDNA or gDNA.

Only one count was recorded for this clone. The repertoire was sequenced with immunoSEQ multiplex PCR; TCRdb's copy has only in-frame clones and lacks some. The data hold approximately 200,000 clones, with about 85% observed a single time. The source material was peripheral blood. The clonotype originates from a woman older than 75 with COVID-19, enrolled during active disease.

The CDR3 loop is CASRLVSYGYTF. The CDR3 bases are TGTGCCAGCAGACTAGTTTCGTATGGCTACACCTTC. The J gene is TRBJ1-2, the V gene TRBV6-5, with unresolved D. Trimming stripped 6 bases from V and 5 bases from J, with 10 bases between. Germline V gene sequence: CDR1 MNHEY, CDR2 SVGAGI. The CDR3 covers 12 residues.